This TCR beta chain was documented in a study of PD-L1 blockade in urothelial cancer. In the study overall: About 90% of the roughly 29 patients were men who had bladder-origin urothelial cancer. Blood underwent analysis 3 weeks (second dose) and 6 weeks after treatment began. Regarding the study as a whole: Tumor-associated clones in the blood of durable-benefit patients grew more at 3 weeks.

Some clones are missing from TCRdb's copy, which holds only in-frame ones; the method was immunoSEQ multiplex PCR. The sample lists 90,000 to 120,000 clones; roughly nine tenths were seen once. It was locally advanced or metastatic urothelial carcinoma that patients had. Note on this clone: Its antigen is still unknown.

The V end lost 2 bases, the J end lost 4 bases, and 13 bases lay between the germline ends. The CDR3 totals 15 residues. The germline gives CDR1 MNHEY, CDR2 SMNVEV (reference sequence). The material was PBMCs, obtained around atezolizumab (anti-PD-L1) treatment. The V and J genes are TRBV27 and TRBJ2-3, with D perhaps TRBD2 (6 bases). The TCR comes from a woman of 80 years or more with urothelial cancer. CDR3 sequence (DNA): TGTGCCAGCAGTTTAGGAGGGCATCGGTCAGATACGCAGTATTTT. Its protein product is CASSLGGHRSDTQYF.